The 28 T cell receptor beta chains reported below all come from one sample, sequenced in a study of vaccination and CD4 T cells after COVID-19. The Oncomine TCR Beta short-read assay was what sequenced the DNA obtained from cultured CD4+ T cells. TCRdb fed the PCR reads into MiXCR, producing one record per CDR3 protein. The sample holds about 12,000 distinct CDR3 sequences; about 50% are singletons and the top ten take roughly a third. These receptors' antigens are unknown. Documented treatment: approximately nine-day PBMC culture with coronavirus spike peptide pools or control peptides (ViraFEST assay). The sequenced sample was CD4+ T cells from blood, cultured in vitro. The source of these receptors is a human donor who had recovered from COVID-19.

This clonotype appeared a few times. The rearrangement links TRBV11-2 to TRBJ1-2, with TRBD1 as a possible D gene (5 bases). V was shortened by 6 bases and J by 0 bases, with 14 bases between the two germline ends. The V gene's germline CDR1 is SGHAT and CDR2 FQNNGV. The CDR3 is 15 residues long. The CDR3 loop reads CASRPRDGANYGYTF. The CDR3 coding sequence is TGTGCCAGCAGACCCCGGGACGGAGCTAACTATGGCTACACCTTC.

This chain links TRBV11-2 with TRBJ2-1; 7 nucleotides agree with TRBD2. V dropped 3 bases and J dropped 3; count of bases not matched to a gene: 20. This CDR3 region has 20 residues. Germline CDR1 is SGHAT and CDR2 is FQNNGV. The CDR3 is CASSFLATGMSGDFYNEQFF. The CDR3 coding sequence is TGTGCCAGCAGCTTCCTCGCTACGGGGATGAGCGGGGACTTCTACAATGAGCAGTTCTTC.

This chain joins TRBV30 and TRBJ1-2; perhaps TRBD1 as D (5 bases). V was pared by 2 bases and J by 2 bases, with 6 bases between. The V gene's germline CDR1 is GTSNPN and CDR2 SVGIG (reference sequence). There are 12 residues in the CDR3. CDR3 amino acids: CAWSRDNYGYTF. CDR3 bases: TGTGCCTGGAGTCGGGACAACTATGGCTACACCTTC.

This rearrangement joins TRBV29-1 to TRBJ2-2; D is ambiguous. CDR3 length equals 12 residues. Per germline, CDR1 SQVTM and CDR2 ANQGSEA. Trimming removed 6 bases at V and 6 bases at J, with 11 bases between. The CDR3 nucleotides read TGCAGCGTGCCCGGATGGTCCGGGGAGCTGTTTTTT. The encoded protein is CSVPGWSGELFF.

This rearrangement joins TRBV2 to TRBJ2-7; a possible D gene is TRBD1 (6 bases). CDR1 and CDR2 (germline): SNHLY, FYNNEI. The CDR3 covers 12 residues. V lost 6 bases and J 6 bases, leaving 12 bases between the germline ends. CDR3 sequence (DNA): TGTGCCAGCAGGTATACAGGGACCGAGCAGTACTTC. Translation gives CASRYTGTEQYF.

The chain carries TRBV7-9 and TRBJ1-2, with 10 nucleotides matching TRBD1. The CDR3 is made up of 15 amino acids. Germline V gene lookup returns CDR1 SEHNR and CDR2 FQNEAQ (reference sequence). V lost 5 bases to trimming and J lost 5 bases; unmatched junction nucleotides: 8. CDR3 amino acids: CASSPQSGQGYGYTF. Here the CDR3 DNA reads TGTGCCAGCAGCCCACAGTCGGGACAGGGGTATGGCTACACCTTC.

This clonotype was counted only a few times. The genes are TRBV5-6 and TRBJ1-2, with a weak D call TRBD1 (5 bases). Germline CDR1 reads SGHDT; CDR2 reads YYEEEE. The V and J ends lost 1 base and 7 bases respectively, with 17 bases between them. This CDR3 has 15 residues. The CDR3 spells CASSLTAGSVSGYTF. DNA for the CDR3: TGTGCCAGCAGCTTGACGGCAGGGTCTGTGAGTGGCTACACCTTC. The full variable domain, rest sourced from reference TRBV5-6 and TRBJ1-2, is DAGVTQSPTHLIKTRGQQVTLRCSPKSGHDTVSWYQQALGQGPQFIFQYYEEEERQRGNFPDRFSGHQFPNYSSELNVNALLLGDSALYLCASSLTAGSVSGYTFGSGTRLTVV.

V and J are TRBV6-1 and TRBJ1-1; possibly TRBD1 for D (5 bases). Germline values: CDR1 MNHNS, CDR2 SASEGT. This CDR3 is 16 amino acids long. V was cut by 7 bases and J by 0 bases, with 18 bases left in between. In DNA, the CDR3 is TGTGCCAGCATCTCGGGGGGTCTGGCCATGAACACTGAAGCTTTCTTT. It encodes CASISGGLAMNTEAFF.

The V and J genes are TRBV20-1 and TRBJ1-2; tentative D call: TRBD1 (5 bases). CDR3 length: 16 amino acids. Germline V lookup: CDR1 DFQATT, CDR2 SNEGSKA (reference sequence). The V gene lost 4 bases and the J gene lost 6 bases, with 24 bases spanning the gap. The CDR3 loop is CSATIHTTGTPHGYTF. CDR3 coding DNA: TGCAGTGCTACTATACACACTACCGGGACTCCCCATGGCTACACCTTC.

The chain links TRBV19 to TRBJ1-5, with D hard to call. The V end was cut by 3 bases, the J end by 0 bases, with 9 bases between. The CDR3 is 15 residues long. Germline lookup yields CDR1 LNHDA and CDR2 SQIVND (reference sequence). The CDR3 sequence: CASSIPGDSNQPQHF. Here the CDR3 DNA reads TGTGCCAGTAGTATTCCTGGGGATAGCAATCAGCCCCAGCATTTT.

DNA for the CDR3: TGTGCCAGCAGTTACCTAGGTTTCACTGAAGCTTTCTTT. It is translated as CASSYLGFTEAFF. This sequence joins TRBV6-5 and TRBJ1-1; D call uncertain. This CDR3 spans 13 amino acids. V gave up 2 bases and J gave up 4 bases, with 8 bases separating them. CDR1 is MNHEY, CDR2 SVGAGI, per germline.

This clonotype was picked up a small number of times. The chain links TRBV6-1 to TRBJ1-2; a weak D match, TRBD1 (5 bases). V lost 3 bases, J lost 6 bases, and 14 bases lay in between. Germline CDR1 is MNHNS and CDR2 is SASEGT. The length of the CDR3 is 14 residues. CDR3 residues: CASSDRQGRDGYTF. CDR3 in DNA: TGTGCCAGCAGTGATCGGCAGGGTAGGGATGGCTACACCTTC.

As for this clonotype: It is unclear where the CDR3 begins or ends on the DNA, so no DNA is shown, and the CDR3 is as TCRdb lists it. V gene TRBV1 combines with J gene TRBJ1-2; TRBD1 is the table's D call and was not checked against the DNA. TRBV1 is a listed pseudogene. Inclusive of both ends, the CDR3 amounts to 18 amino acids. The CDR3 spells CTSSQDWGQGAGDYGYTF.

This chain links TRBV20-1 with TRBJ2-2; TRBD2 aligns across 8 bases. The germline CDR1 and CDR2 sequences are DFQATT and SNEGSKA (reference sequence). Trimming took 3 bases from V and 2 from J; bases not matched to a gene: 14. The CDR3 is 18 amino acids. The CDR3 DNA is TGCAGTGCTAGGATCATGCGTAGCGGGGTTATCAACACCGGGGAGCTGTTTTTT. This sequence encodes CSARIMRSGVINTGELFF.

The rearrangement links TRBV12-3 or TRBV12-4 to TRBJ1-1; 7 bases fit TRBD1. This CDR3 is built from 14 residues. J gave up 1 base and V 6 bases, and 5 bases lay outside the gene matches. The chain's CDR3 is CASRAGGSNTEAFF. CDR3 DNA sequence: TGTGCCAGCAGAGCAGGGGGTTCGAACACTGAAGCTTTCTTT.

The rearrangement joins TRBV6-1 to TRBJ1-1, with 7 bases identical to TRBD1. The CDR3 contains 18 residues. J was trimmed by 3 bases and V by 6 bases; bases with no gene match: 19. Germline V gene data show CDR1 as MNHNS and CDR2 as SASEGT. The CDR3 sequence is CASSLRSLMTGSYTEAFF. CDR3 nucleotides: TGTGCCAGCAGCCTACGATCCCTAATGACAGGGTCGTACACTGAAGCTTTCTTT.

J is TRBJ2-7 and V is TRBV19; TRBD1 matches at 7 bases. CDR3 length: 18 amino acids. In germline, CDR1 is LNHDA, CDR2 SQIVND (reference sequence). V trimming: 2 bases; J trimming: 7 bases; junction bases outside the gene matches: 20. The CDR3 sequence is CASSITSNRGPTLREQYF. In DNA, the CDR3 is TGTGCCAGTAGTATAACGTCAAACAGGGGTCCTACCCTTAGAGAGCAGTACTTC.

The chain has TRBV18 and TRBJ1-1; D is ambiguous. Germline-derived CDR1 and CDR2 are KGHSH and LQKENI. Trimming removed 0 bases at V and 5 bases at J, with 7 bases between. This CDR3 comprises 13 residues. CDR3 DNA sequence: TGTGCCAGCTCACCACCCTGGCAGACTGAAGCTTTCTTT. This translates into CASSPPWQTEAFF.

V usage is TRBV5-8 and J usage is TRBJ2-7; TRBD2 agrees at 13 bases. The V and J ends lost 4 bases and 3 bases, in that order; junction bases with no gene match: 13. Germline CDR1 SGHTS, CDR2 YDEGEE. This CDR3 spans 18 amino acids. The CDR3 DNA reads TGTGCCAGCAGCGCCCCCGGGACTAGCGGGGCGCCACACTACGAGCAGTACTTC. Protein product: CASSAPGTSGAPHYEQYF.

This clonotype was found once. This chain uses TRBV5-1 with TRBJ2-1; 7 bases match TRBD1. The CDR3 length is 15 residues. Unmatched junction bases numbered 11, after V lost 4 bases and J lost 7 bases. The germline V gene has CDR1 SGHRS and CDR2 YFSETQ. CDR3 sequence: CASSMGQTSHNEQFF. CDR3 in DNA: TGCGCCAGCAGCATGGGACAGACGTCCCATAATGAGCAGTTCTTC.

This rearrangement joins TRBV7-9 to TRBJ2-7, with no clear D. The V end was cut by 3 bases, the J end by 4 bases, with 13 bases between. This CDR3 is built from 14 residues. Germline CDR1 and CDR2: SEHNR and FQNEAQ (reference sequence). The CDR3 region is CASSLMNKLYEQYF. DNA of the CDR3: TGTGCCAGCAGCTTGATGAACAAATTGTACGAGCAGTACTTC.

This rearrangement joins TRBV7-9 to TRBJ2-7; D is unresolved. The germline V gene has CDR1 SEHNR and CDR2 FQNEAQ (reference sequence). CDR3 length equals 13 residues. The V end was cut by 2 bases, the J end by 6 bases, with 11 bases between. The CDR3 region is CASSLIEASEQYF. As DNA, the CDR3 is TGTGCCAGCAGCTTAATTGAAGCCAGCGAGCAGTACTTC.

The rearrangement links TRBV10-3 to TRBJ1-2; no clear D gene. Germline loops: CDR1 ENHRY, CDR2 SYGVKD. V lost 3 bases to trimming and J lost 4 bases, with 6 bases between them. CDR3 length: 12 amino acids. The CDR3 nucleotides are TGTGCCATCAGTGACCAAGGCTATGGCTACACCTTC. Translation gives CAISDQGYGYTF.

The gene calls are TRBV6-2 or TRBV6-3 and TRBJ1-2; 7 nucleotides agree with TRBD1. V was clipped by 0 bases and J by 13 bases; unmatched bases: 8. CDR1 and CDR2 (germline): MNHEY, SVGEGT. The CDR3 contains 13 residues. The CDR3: CASSYSRQGAFTF. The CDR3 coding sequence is TGTGCCAGCAGTTACTCTCGACAGGGAGCGTTCACCTTC.

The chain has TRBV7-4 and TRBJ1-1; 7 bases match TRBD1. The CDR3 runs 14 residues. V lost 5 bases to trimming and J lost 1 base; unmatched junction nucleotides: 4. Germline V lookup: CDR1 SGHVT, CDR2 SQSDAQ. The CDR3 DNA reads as TGTGCCAGCAGCGTTAACAGGGGGAACACTGAAGCTTTCTTT. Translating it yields CASSVNRGNTEAFF.

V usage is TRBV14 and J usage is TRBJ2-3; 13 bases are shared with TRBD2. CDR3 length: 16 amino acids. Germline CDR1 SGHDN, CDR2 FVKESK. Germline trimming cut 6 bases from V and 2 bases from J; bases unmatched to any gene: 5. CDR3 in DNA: TGTGCCAGCAGTCCGGGACTAGCGGGATTCACAGATACGCAGTATTTT. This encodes CASSPGLAGFTDTQYF.

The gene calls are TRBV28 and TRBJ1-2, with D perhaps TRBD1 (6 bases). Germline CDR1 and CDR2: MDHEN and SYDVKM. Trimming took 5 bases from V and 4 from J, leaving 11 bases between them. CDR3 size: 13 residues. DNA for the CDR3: TGTGCCAGCAGTAGGACAGCCCTCTATGGCTACACCTTC. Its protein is CASSRTALYGYTF.

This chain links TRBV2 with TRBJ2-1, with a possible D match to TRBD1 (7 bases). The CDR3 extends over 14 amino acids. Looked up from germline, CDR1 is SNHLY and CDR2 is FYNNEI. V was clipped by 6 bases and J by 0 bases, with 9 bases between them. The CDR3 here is CASREGASYNEQFF. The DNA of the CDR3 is TGTGCCAGCAGGGAGGGGGCCTCCTACAATGAGCAGTTCTTC.